These T cell receptor beta chains were read from a single sample in a study of blood T cell repertoires in COVID-19. Sequenced by immunoSEQ multiplex PCR; TCRdb stores in-frame clones only, minus some. The table shows approximately 150,000 clones, with around 87% occurring only once. The sample comprised peripheral blood. Receptors originate from a man aged 50-59 years who had recovered from COVID-19. Each CDR3 is given with its conserved first and last residue. D genes are given only for firm matches. Clone sizes are given selectively: once, few, many, or a class where the clone is expanded.

TRBV5-1	TRBJ1-2	-	once	TGCGCCAGCAGCTTGGGACAGCTTAACTATGGCTACACCTTC	CASSLGQLNYGYTF
TRBV5-1	TRBJ1-6	-	-	TGCGCCAGCAGCTCCGAGGGCCATAATTCACCCCTCCACTTT	CASSSEGHNSPLHF
TRBV13	TRBJ2-7	TRBD1	-	TGTGCCAGCAGCCCACACTCGACAGGGGCTTCCTACGAGCAGTACTTC	CASSPHSTGASYEQYF
TRBV4-3	TRBJ1-2	-	-	TGCGCCAGCAGCCATGAACCAGGGGATAACTATGGCTACACCTTC	CASSHEPGDNYGYTF
TRBV19	TRBJ1-1	-	-	TGTGCCAGTTGCGGGGGGGGGACTGAAGCTTTCTTT	CASCGGGTEAFF
TRBV7-2	TRBJ2-1	TRBD2	-	TGTGCCAGCAGCTTGACTAGCGGGGGAACTAATGAGCAGTTCTTC	CASSLTSGGTNEQFF
TRBV4-1	TRBJ1-1	-	-	TGCGCCAGCAGCCAAGATACCGACAGCACCACTGAAGCTTTCTTT	CASSQDTDSTTEAFF
TRBV9	TRBJ2-5	TRBD2	-	TGTGCCAGCAGCGTAGGGGTGAGACTAGCGGGGGAGGAAGAGACCCAGTACTTC	CASSVGVRLAGEEETQYF
TRBV19	TRBJ2-2	-	-	TGTGCCAGTAGAGAACAGGGTCACACCGGGGAGCTGTTTTTT	CASREQGHTGELFF
TRBV6-6	TRBJ1-1	-	-	TGTGCCAGCAGTTTCGCCAGGGATACTGAAGCTTTCTTT	CASSFARDTEAFF
TRBV3-1/TRBV3-2	TRBJ2-2	-	-	TGTGCCAGCATAGGACTTGACACCGGGGAGCTGTTTTTT	CASIGLDTGELFF
TRBV9	TRBJ2-1	TRBD2	-	TGTGCCAGCAGCGTAGTCGGTTCTAGCGGGGGATACAATGAGCAGTTCTTC	CASSVVGSSGGYNEQFF
TRBV18	TRBJ2-2	TRBD1	-	TGTGCCAGCTCACCACCCCCAGGGGGTTACACCGGGGAGCTGTTTTTT	CASSPPPGGYTGELFF
TRBV10-1	TRBJ1-2	-	-	TGCGCCAGCAGTGTGTGGGGGCGCAATGGCTACACCTTC	CASSVWGRNGYTF
TRBV19	TRBJ1-2	TRBD1	-	TGTGCCAGTACCCCCGACAGGGGGTTTCTCTATGGCTACACCTTC	CASTPDRGFLYGYTF
TRBV5-4	TRBJ2-5	TRBD2	once	TGTGCCAGCAGCTTGTTAGCGGGGGGCAGGGAGACCCAGTACTTC	CASSLLAGGRETQYF
TRBV3-1/TRBV3-2	TRBJ2-2	TRBD2	-	TGTGCCAGCAGCCCGGGGACTAGCGGGGGGGCCTTCACCGGGGAGCTGTTTTTT	CASSPGTSGGAFTGELFF
TRBV6-5	TRBJ2-5	-	-	TGTGCCAGCAGTTACGATTGGGGAGGAGAGACCCAGTACTTC	CASSYDWGGETQYF
TRBV7-2	TRBJ1-2	TRBD1	-	TGTGCCAGCAGCGGCTGGACAGGGTCTATTGGCTACACCTTC	CASSGWTGSIGYTF
TRBV12-5	TRBJ2-6	-	few	TGTGCTAGTGGTCTTACGGGAGCCCTGGAAGGGGCCAACGTCCTGACTTTC	CASGLTGALEGANVLTF
TRBV7-2	TRBJ1-1	-	-	TGTGCCAGCAGCTTTATCCACACTGAAGCTTTCTTT	CASSFIHTEAFF
TRBV11-2	TRBJ2-7	-	-	TGTGCCAGCAGCCTACTAGCAAGGAACTACGAGCAGTACTTC	CASSLLARNYEQYF